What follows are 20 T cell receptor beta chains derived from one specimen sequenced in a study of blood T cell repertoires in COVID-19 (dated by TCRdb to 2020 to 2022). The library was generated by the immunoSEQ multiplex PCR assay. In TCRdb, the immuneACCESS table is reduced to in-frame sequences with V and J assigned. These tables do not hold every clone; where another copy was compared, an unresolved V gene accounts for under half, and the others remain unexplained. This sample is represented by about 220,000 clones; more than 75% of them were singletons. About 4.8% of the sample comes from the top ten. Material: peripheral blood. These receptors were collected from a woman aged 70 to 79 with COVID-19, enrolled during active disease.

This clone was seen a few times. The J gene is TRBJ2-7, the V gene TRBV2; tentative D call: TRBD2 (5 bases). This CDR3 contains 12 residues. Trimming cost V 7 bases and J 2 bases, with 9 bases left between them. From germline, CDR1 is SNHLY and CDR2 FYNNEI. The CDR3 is CASNEGAYEQYF. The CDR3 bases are TGTGCCAGCAACGAGGGAGCCTACGAGCAGTACTTC.

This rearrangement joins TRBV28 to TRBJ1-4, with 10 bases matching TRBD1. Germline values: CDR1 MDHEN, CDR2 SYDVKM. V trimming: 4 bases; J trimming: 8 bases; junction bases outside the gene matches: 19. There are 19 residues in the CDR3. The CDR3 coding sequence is TGTGCCAGCAGTTCTCGAAACCGGGACAGGGGTGGTTTGAGGGAAAAACTGTTTTTT. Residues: CASSSRNRDRGGLREKLFF.

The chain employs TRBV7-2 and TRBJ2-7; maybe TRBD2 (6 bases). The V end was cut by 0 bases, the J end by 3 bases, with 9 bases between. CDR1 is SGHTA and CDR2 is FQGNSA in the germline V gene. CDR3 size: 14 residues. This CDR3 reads CASSLARESYEQYF. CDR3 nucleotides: TGTGCCAGCAGCTTAGCACGGGAGAGCTACGAGCAGTACTTC. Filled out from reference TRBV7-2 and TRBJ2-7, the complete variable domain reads GAGVSQSPSNKVTEKGKDVELRCDPISGHTALYWYRQSLGQGLEFLIYFQGNSAPDKSGLPSDRFSAERTGGSVSTLTIQRTQQEDSAVYLCASSLARESYEQYFGPGTRLTVT.

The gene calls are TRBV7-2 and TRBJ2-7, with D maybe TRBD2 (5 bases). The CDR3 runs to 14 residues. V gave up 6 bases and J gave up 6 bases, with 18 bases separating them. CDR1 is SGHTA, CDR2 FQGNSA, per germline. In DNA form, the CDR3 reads TGTGCCAGCAGGGGAGAGACGGGTCTCGGCGAGCAGTACTTC. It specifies CASRGETGLGEQYF.

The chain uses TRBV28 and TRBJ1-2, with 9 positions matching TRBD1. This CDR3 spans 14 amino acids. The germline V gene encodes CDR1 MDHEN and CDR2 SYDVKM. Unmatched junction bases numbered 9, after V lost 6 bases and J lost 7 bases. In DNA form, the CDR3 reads TGTGCCAGCAGAATCCCGGGACAGGGCTTTGGCTACACCTTC. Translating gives CASRIPGQGFGYTF.

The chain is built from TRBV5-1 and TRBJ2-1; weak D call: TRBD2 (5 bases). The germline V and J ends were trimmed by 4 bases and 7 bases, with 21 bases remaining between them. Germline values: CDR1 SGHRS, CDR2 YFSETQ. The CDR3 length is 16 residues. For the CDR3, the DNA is TGCGCCAGCAGCACTGGACCCGGAGGAATTGGAAATGAGCAGTTCTTC. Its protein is CASSTGPGGIGNEQFF.

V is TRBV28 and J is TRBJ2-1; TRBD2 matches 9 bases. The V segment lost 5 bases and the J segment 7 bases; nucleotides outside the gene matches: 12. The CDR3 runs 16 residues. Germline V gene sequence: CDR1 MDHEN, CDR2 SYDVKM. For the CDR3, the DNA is TGTGCCAGCAGTGATAGCGGGAGAGCCCTAAGGAATGAGCAGTTCTTC. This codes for CASSDSGRALRNEQFF.

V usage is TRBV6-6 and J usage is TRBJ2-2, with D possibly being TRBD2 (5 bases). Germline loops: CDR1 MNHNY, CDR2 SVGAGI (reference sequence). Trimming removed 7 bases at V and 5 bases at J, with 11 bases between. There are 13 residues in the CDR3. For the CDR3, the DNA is TGTGCCAGCACCCGAGCGGAAACCGGGGAGCTGTTTTTT. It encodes CASTRAETGELFF.

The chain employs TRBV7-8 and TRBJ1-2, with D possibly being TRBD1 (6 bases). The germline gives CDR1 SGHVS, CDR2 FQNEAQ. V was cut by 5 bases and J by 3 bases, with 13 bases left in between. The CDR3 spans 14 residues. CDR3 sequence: CASSPAGAYYGYTF. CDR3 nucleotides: TGTGCCAGCAGCCCGGCGGGGGCCTACTATGGCTACACCTTC.

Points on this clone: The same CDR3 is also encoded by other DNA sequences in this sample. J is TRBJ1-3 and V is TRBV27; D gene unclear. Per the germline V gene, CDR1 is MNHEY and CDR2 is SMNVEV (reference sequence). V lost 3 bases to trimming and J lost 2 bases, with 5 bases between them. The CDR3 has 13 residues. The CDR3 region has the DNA TGTGCCAGCAGTTTTCGTGCTGGAAACACCATATATTTT. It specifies CASSFRAGNTIYF.

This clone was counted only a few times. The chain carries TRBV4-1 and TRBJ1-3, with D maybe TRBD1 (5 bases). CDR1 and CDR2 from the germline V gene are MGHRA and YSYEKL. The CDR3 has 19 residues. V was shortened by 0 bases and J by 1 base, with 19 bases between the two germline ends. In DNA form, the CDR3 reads TGCGCCAGCAGCCAAGATTGGGGGGGAACAGGCTCTTCTGGAAACACCATATATTTT. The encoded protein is CASSQDWGGTGSSGNTIYF.

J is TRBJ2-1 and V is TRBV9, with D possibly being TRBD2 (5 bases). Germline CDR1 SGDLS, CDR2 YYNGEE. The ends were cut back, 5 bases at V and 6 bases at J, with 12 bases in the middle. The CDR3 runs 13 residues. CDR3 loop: CASRDEGTNEQFF. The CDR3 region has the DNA TGTGCCAGCAGAGACGAGGGAACCAATGAGCAGTTCTTC.

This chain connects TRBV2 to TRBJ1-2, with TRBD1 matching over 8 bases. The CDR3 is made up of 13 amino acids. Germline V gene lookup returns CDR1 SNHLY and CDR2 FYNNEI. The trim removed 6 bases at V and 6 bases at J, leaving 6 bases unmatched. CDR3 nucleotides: TGTGCCAGCAGGGACAGGGTAAAGAATGGCTACACCTTC. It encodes CASRDRVKNGYTF.

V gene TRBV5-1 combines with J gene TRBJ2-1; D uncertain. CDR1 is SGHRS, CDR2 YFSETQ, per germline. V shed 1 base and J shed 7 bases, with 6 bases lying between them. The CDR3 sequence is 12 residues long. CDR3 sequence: CASSLISNEQFF. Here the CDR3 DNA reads TGCGCCAGCAGCTTGATATCTAATGAGCAGTTCTTC.

CDR3 region: CASSIIDLNTGELFF. The CDR3 DNA reads TGTGCCAGTAGTATCATTGACTTGAACACCGGGGAGCTGTTTTTT. This chain uses TRBV19 with TRBJ2-2; D unresolved. Looked up from germline, CDR1 is LNHDA and CDR2 is SQIVND (reference sequence). The CDR3 runs to 15 residues. Deletions cut 3 bases from V and 1 base from J, with 9 bases between.

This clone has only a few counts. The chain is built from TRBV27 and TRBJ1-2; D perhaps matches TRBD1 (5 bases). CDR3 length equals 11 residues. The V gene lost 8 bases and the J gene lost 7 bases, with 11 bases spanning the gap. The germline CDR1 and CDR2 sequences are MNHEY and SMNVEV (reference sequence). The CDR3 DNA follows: TGTGCCAGCCCCGTAAGGGGTGGCTACACCTTC. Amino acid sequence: CASPVRGGYTF.

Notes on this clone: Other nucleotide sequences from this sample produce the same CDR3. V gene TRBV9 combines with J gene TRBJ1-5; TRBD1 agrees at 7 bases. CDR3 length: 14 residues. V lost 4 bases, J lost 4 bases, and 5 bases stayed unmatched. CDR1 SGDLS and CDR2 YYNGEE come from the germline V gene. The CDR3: CASSPTGLNQPQHF. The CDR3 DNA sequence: TGTGCCAGCAGCCCGACAGGGCTTAATCAGCCCCAGCATTTT.

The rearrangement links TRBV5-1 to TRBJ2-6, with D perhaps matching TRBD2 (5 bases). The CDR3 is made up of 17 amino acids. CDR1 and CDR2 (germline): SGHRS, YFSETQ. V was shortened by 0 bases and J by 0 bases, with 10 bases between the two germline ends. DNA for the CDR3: TGCGCCAGCAGCTTGGGGACGGGAAGCTCTGGGGCCAACGTCCTGACTTTC. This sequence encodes CASSLGTGSSGANVLTF.

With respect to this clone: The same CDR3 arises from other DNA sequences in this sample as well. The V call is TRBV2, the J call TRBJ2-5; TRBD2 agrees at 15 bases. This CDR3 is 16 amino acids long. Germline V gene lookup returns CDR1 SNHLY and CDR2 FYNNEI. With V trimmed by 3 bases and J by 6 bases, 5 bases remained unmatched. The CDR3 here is CASSEGLAGGRKTQYF. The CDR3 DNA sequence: TGTGCCAGCAGTGAGGGACTAGCGGGAGGACGCAAGACCCAGTACTTC.

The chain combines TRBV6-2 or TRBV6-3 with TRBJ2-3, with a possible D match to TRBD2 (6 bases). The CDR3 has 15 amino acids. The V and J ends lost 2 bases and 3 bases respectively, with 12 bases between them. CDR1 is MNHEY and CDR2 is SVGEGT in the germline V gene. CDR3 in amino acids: CASSYNGLPTDTQYF. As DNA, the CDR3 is TGTGCCAGCAGTTACAATGGACTACCGACAGATACGCAGTATTTT.